This entry features one T cell receptor beta chain sequence. The antigen remains unidentified. RNA, at 0.5 to 1 ug, was reverse transcribed with random hexamers. Coverage of TCR beta CDR3 amplification by immunoSEQ multiplex PCR extended to 54 Vbeta and 13 Jbeta. One entry per CDR3 protein results from TCRdb running MiXCR on the immunoSEQ multiplex PCR reads. The table records 150,000 or so distinct CDR3 sequences, 95% of them present only once. This sample is part of a study of CD8 T cells in Susac syndrome. Findings and caveats of the study: The study conceded that its TCR sequencing and HLA analysis involved relatively few individuals.

CDR1 is SNHLY and CDR2 is FYNNEI in the germline V gene. The CDR3 is 13 residues long. Trimming took off 4 bases at V and 4 bases at J, with 11 bases between the two ends. This chain uses TRBV2 with TRBJ2-7, with D maybe TRBD2 (5 bases). The receptor was derived from a human donor with Susac syndrome. Sequencing input: CD4+ T cells from PBMCs. As DNA, the CDR3 is TGTGCCAGCAGTGGCTCGGGAACTTACGAGCAGTACTTC. Translation: CASSGSGTYEQYF.